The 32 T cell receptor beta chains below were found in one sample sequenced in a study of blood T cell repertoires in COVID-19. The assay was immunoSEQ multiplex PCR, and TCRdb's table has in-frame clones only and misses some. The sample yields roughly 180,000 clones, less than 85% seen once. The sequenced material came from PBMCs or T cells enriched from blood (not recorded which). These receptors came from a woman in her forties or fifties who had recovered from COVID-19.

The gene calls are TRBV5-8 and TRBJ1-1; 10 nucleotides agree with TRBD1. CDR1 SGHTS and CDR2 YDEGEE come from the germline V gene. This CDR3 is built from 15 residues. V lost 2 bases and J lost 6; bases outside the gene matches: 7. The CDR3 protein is CASSLRDRGNAEAFF. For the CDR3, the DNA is TGTGCCAGCAGCTTAAGGGACAGGGGCAACGCTGAAGCTTTCTTT. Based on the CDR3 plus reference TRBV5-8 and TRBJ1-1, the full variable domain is EAGVTQSPTHLIKTRGQQATLRCSPISGHTSVYWYQQALGLGLQFLLWYDEGEERNRGNFPPRFSGRQFPNYSSELNVNALELEDSALYLCASSLRDRGNAEAFFGQGTRLTVV.

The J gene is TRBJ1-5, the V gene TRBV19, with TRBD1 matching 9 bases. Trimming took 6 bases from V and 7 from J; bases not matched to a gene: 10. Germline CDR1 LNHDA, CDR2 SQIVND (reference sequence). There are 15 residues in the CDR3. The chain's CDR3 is CASRPFGTGNQPQHF. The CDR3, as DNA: TGTGCCAGTAGACCCTTTGGGACAGGGAACCAGCCCCAGCATTTT.

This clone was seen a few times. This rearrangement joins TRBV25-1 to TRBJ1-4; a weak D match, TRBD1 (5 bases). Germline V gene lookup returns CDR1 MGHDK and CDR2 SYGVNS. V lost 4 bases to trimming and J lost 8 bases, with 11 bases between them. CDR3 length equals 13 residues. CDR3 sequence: CASSAAGKEKLFF. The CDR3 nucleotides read TGTGCCAGCAGTGCAGCAGGGAAAGAAAAACTGTTTTTT.

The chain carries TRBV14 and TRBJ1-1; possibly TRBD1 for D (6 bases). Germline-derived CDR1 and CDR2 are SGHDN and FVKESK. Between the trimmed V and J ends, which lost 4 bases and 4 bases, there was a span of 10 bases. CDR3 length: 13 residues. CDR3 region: CASSLTGSTEAFF. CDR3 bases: TGTGCCAGCAGCCTAACAGGGAGCACTGAAGCTTTCTTT.

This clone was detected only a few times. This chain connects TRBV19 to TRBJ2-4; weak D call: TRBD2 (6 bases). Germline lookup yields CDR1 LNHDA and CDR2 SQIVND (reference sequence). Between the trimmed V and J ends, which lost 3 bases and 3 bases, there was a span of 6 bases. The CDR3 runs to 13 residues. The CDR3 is CASSIGGKNIQYF. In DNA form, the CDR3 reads TGTGCCAGTAGTATCGGGGGCAAAAACATTCAGTACTTC.

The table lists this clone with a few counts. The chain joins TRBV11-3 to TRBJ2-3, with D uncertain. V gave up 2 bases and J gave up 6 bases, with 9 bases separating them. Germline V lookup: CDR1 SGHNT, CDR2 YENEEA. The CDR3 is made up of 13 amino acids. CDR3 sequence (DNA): TGTGCCAGCAGCTTAATAGTGGGCGATACGCAGTATTTT. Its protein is CASSLIVGDTQYF.

CDR3: CASSIEGTYTEAFF. Here the CDR3 DNA reads TGTGCCAGCAGTATTGAAGGGACTTACACTGAAGCTTTCTTT. This chain joins TRBV27 and TRBJ1-1, with a tentative D call TRBD1 (5 bases). In germline, CDR1 is MNHEY, CDR2 SMNVEV (reference sequence). This CDR3 has 14 residues. Deletions cut 5 bases from V and 3 bases from J, with 13 bases between.

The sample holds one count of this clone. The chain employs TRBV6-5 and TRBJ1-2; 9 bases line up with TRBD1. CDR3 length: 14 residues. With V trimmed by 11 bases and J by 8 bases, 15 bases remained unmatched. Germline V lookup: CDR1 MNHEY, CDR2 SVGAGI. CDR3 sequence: CAASNRGRLKGYTF. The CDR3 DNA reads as TGTGCCGCCTCCAACAGGGGGCGTTTAAAGGGCTACACCTTC.

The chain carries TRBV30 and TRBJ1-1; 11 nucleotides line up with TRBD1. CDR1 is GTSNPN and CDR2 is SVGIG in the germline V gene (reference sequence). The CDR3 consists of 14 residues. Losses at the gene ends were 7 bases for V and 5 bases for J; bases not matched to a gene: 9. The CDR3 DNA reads TGTGCCTCTACACCCGGGACAGGGGGAACTGAAGCTTTCTTT. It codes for CASTPGTGGTEAFF.

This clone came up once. This CDR3 reads CATSDLHGNEQFF. In DNA, the CDR3 is TGTGCCACCAGTGATTTGCACGGCAATGAGCAGTTCTTC. J is TRBJ2-1 and V is TRBV24-1, with D unresolved. Germline assignment: CDR1 KGHDR and CDR2 SFDVKD. Trimming stripped 0 bases from V and 6 bases from J, with 5 bases between. The CDR3 is 13 residues long.

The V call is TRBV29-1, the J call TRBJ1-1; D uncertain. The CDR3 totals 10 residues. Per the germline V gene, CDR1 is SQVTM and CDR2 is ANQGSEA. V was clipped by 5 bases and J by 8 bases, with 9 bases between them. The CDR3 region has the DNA TGCAGCGTTCAAGGGAGGGAAGCTTTCTTT. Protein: CSVQGREAFF.

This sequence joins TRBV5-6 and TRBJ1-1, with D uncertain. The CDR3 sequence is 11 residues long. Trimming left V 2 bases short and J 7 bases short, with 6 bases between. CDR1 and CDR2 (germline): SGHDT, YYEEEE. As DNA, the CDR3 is TGTGCCAGCAGCTTTTTCGGTGAAGCTTTCTTT. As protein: CASSFFGEAFF.

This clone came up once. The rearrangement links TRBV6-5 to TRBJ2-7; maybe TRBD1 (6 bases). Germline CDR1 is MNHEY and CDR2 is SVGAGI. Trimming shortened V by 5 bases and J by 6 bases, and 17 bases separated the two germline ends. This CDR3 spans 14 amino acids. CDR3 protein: CASSPGMGASEQYV. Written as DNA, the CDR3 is TGTGCCAGCAGTCCAGGGATGGGGGCAAGCGAGCAGTACGTC.

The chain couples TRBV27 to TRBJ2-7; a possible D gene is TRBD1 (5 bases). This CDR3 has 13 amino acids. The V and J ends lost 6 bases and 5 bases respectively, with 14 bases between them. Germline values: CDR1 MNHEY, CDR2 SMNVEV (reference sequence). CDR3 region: CASRAGQAHEQYV. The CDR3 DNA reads TGTGCCAGCAGGGCAGGGCAGGCCCACGAGCAGTACGTC.

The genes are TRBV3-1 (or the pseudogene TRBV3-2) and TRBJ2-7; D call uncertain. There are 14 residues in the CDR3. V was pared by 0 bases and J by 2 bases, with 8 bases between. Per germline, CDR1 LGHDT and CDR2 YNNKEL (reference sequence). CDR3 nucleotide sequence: TGTGCCAGCAGCCAAGATCAGGTCCCCTACGAGCAGTACGTC. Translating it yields CASSQDQVPYEQYV.

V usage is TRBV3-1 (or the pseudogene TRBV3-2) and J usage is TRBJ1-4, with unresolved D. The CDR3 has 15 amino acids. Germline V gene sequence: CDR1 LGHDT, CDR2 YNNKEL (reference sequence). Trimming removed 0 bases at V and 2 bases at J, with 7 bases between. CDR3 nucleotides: TGTGCCAGCAGCCAAGACCCAGGCACTAATGAAAAACTGTTTTTT. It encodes CASSQDPGTNEKLFF.

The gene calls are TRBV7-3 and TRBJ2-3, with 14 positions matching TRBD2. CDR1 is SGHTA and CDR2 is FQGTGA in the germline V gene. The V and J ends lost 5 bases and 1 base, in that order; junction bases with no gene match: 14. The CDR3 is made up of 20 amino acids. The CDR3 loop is CASSPTLAGLAGGGTDTQYF. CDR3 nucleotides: TGTGCCAGCAGCCCGACTTTGGCAGGACTAGCGGGGGGCGGCACAGATACGCAGTATTTT.

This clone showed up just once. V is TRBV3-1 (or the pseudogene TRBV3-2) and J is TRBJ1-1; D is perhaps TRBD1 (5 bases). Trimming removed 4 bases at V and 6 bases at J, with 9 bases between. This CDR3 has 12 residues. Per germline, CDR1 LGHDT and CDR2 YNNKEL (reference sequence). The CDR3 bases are TGTGCCAGCAGCCCCCGGGACTCTGAAGCTTTCTTT. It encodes CASSPRDSEAFF.

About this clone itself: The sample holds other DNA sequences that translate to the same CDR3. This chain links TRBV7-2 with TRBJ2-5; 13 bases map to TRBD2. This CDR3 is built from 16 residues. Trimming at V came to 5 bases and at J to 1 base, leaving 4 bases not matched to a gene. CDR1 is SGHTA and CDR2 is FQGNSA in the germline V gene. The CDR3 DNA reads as TGTGCCAGCAGCCCGGGACTAGCGGGGCTCCAAGAGACCCAGTACTTC. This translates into CASSPGLAGLQETQYF.

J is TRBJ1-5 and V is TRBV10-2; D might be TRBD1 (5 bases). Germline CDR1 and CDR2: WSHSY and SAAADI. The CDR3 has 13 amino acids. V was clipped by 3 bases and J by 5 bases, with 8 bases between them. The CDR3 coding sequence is TGCGCCAGCAGTGACGACAGTTATCAGCCCCAGCATTTT. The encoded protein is CASSDDSYQPQHF.

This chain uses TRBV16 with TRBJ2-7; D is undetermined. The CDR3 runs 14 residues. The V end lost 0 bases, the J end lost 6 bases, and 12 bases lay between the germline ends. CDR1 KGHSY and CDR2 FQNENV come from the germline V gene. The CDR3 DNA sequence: TGTGCCAGCAGCCAATCCACTGCCTCCGGCGAGCAGTACGTC. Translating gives CASSQSTASGEQYV.

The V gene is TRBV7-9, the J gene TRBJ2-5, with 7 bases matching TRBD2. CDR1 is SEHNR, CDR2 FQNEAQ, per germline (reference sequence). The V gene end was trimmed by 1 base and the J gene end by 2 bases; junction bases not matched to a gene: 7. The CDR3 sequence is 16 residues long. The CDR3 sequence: CASSLVVGGTQETQYF. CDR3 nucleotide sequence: TGTGCCAGCAGCTTAGTAGTGGGAGGGACTCAAGAGACCCAGTACTTC.

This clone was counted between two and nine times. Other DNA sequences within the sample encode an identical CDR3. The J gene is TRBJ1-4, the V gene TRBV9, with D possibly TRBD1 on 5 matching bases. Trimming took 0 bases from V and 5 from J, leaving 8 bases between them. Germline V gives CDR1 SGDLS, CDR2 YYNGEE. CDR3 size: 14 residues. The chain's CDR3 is CASSVAGGNEKLFF. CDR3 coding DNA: TGTGCCAGCAGCGTAGCTGGGGGGAATGAAAAACTGTTTTTT.

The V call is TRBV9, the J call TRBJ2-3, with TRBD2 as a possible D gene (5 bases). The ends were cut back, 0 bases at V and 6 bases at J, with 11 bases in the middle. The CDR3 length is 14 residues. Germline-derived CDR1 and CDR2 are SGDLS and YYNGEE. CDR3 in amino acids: CASSVGGGSDTQYF. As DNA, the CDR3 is TGTGCCAGCAGCGTAGGAGGCGGGTCGGATACGCAGTATTTT. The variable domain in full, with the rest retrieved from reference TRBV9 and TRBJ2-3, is DSGVTQTPKHLITATGQRVTLRCSPRSGDLSVYWYQQSLDQGLQFLIQYYNGEERAKGNILERFSAQQFPDLHSELNLSSLELGDSALYFCASSVGGGSDTQYFGPGTRLTVL.

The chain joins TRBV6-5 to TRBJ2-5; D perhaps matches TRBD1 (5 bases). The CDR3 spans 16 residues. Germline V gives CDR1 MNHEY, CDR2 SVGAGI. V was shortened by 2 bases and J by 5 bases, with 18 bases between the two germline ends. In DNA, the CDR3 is TGTGCCAGCAGTTACACGCAAGGTGCAGGGTGGGAGACCCAGTACTTC. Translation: CASSYTQGAGWETQYF.

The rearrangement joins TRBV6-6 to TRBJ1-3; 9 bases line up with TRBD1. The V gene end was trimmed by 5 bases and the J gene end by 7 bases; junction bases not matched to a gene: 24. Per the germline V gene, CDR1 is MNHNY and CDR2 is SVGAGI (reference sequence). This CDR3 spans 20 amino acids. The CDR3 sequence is CASSRPPTGGSQPRLNTIYF. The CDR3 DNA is TGTGCCAGCAGTCGTCCTCCTACAGGGGGCTCGCAGCCCCGTTTGAACACCATATATTTT.

The CDR3 region has the DNA TGTGCCAGCAGTCCATACCAAGGACGGGGTCTCGGGGGCAATCAGCCCCAGCATTTT. The encoded protein is CASSPYQGRGLGGNQPQHF. The rearrangement joins TRBV28 to TRBJ1-5; D not certain. This CDR3 is built from 19 residues. Germline CDR1 is MDHEN and CDR2 is SYDVKM. V was cut by 5 bases and J by 2 bases, with 25 bases left in between.

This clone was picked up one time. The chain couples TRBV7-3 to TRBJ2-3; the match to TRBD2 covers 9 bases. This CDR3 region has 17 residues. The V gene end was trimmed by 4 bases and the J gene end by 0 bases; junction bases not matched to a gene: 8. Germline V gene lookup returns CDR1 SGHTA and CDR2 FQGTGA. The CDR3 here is CASSSGLAEASTDTQYF. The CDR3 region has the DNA TGTGCCAGCAGCTCGGGACTAGCAGAAGCTAGCACAGATACGCAGTATTTT.

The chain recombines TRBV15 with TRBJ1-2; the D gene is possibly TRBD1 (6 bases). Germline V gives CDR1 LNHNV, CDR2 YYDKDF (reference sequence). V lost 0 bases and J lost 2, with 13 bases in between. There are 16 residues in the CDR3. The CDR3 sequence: CATSRDGRGLNYGYTF. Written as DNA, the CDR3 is TGTGCCACCAGCAGAGATGGGCGGGGGCTGAACTATGGCTACACCTTC. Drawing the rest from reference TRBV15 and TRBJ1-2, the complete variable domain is DAMVIQNPRYQVTQFGKPVTLSCSQTLNHNVMYWYQQKSSQAPKLLFHYYDKDFNNEADTPDNFQSRRPNTSFCFLDIRSPGLGDTAMYLCATSRDGRGLNYGYTFGSGTRLTVV.

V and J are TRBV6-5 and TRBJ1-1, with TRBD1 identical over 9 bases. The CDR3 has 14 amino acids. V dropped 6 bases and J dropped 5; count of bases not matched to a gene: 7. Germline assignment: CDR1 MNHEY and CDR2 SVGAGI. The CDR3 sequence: CASSLTTGGTEAFF. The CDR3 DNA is TGTGCCAGCAGCCTAACGACAGGGGGGACTGAAGCTTTCTTT.

The DNA for the CDR3 is TGTGCCAGCAGCCTAGCGGGCACGGGGAATGGCTACACCTTC. This sequence encodes CASSLAGTGNGYTF. This sequence joins TRBV11-3 and TRBJ1-2; the D is unclear. Trimming stripped 5 bases from V and 6 bases from J, with 16 bases between. Germline V gives CDR1 SGHNT, CDR2 YENEEA. The length of the CDR3 is 14 residues.

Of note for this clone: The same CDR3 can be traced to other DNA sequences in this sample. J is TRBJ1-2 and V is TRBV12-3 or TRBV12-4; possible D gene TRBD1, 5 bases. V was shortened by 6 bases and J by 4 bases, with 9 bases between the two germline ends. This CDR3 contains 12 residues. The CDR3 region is CASSLRGYGYTF. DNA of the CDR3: TGTGCCAGCAGCCTAAGGGGCTATGGCTACACCTTC.